Below, 2 T cell receptor beta chains from the same sample are listed, as sequenced in a study of spatial heterogeneity in lung cancer. TCRdb passed the 5' RACE reads through MiXCR, listing each CDR3 protein once. The sample contains about 13,000 distinct CDR3 sequences, approximately 5% of which appear only once. As for time point: sample taken at primary tumor resection. Unsorted whole RNA of tumor, nontumor lung or frozen PBMC was sequenced. The sequencing here drew on lung tumor tissue, taken at surgery. Receptors were obtained from a human donor with early-stage non-small cell lung cancer.

Worth noting for this clonotype: Found in a library prepared for alpha chains, this beta chain is an off-target read, and its abundance has little meaning. This sequence joins TRBV7-3 and TRBJ1-1, with unresolved D. This CDR3 spans 14 amino acids. Deletions cut 5 bases from V and 7 bases from J, with 17 bases between. The germline V gene has CDR1 SGHTA and CDR2 FQGTGA. This CDR3 is CASSPYGSSHEAFF. CDR3 in DNA: TGTGCCAGCAGCCCCTACGGATCCTCGCATGAAGCTTTCTTT.

The table lists this clonotype with many counts. Since it is a stray read in a library aimed at alpha chains, this beta chain has a size that is not meaningful. The rearrangement uses TRBV20-1 and TRBJ2-5, with TRBD2 matching over 10 bases. V trimming: 7 bases; J trimming: 5 bases; junction bases outside the gene matches: 10. Germline CDR1 reads DFQATT; CDR2 reads SNEGSKA (reference sequence). This CDR3 is 14 amino acids long. CDR3 protein: CSVSGGAAGETQYF. CDR3 sequence (DNA): TGCAGTGTAAGCGGGGGGGCCGCCGGTGAGACCCAGTACTTC.